A single sample is the source of the 29 T cell receptor beta chains below, sequenced in a study of Ad26.COV2.S vaccination and SARS-CoV-2 variants. Noted treatment: around 19 received Ad26.COV2.S at low or high dose, single or two shots; several received placebo; per-sample allocation not given. It was on day 63 after the first vaccine or placebo injection that samples were taken. Libraries were prepared by immunoSEQ multiplex PCR; TCRdb keeps only in-frame clonotypes and omits some of them. The sample records 400,000 to 450,000 clones, 75% to 95% being singletons. The specimen comprised peripheral blood, sampled in a trial of Ad26.COV2.S vaccine versus placebo. The receptors shown here come from a person aged 18-65 years who received the Ad26.COV2.S COVID-19 vaccine or a placebo.

The chain employs TRBV5-1 and TRBJ2-7, with TRBD2 identical over 10 bases. In germline, CDR1 is SGHRS, CDR2 YFSETQ. The CDR3 is made up of 15 amino acids. V trimming: 0 bases; J trimming: 7 bases; junction bases outside the gene matches: 7. CDR3 bases: TGCGCCAGCAGCTTGGGGCTAGCGGGAGAAAGGGAGCAGTACTTC. Its protein product is CASSLGLAGEREQYF. Drawing the rest from reference TRBV5-1 and TRBJ2-7, the complete variable domain is KAGVTQTPRYLIKTRGQQVTLSCSPISGHRSVSWYQQTPGQGLQFLFEYFSETQRNKGNFPGRFSGRQFSNSRSEMNVSTLELGDSALYLCASSLGLAGEREQYFGPGTRLTVT.

The chain combines TRBV7-9 with TRBJ2-1; D perhaps matches TRBD1 (7 bases). The V end was cut by 5 bases, the J end by 8 bases, with 10 bases between. Germline V gene sequence: CDR1 SEHNR, CDR2 FQNEAQ (reference sequence). This CDR3 spans 12 amino acids. CDR3 region: CASSQGGYEQFF. The CDR3 nucleotides read TGTGCCAGCAGCCAGGGGGGTTATGAGCAGTTCTTC.

The J gene is TRBJ1-1, the V gene TRBV18, with D maybe TRBD1 (6 bases). The CDR3 loop spans 13 amino acids. The germline gives CDR1 KGHSH, CDR2 LQKENI. Deletions cut 1 base from V and 10 bases from J, with 13 bases between. This CDR3 reads CASSPQGDRGAFF. The CDR3 region has the DNA TGTGCCAGCTCACCACAGGGGGACCGGGGAGCTTTCTTT.

The genes are TRBV29-1 and TRBJ1-3; TRBD1 might be the D (5 bases). The CDR3 covers 13 residues. V was pared by 6 bases and J by 5 bases, with 14 bases between. CDR1 and CDR2 from the germline V gene are SQVTM and ANQGSEA. CDR3 DNA sequence: TGCAGCGTGGGCCAGGGAGAGAGAAACACCATATATTTT. Amino acid sequence: CSVGQGERNTIYF. The whole variable domain, remainder taken from reference TRBV29-1 and TRBJ1-3, is SAVISQKPSRDICQRGTSLTIQCQVDSQVTMMFWYRQQPGQSLTLIATANQGSEATYESGFVIDKFPISRPNLTFSTLTVSNMSPEDSSIYLCSVGQGERNTIYFGEGSWLTVV.

The DNA of the CDR3 is TGCGCCAGCAGCCAGGGGGACTCACTAGATGATACGCAGTATTTT. Its translation is CASSQGDSLDDTQYF. The rearrangement links TRBV4-1 to TRBJ2-3, with a tentative D call TRBD2 (6 bases). Trimming took 3 bases from V and 6 from J, leaving 16 bases between them. This CDR3 is 15 amino acids long. Germline lookup yields CDR1 MGHRA and CDR2 YSYEKL.

For the CDR3, the DNA is TGTGCCAGCAGCGGGAGGAGGGCCTACGAGCAGTACTTC. This sequence encodes CASSGRRAYEQYF. The V gene is TRBV9, the J gene TRBJ2-7; tentatively, D is TRBD2 (6 bases). Trimming removed 3 bases at V and 2 bases at J, with 9 bases between. The germline V gene encodes CDR1 SGDLS and CDR2 YYNGEE. The CDR3 sequence is 13 residues long.

The gene calls are TRBV19 and TRBJ2-1, with 11 bases lining up with TRBD2. This CDR3 spans 16 amino acids. Germline loops: CDR1 LNHDA, CDR2 SQIVND (reference sequence). The trim removed 3 bases at V and 8 bases at J, leaving 9 bases unmatched. In DNA, the CDR3 is TGTGCCAGTAGTATTAGCGGGAGGGGGGAGTTGCATGAGCAGTTCTTC. Encoded protein: CASSISGRGELHEQFF.

This chain connects TRBV11-3 to TRBJ2-3; TRBD2 is a possible D gene (6 bases). Germline CDR1 and CDR2: SGHNT and YENEEA. V was cut by 5 bases and J by 2 bases, with 14 bases left in between. This CDR3 region has 15 residues. The CDR3 here is CASSRTGLITDTQYF. In DNA form, the CDR3 reads TGTGCCAGCAGCCGTACGGGACTCATCACAGATACGCAGTATTTT. Variable domain in full (rest from reference TRBV11-3 and TRBJ2-3): EAGVVQSPRYKIIEKKQPVAFWCNPISGHNTLYWYLQNLGQGPELLIRYENEEAVDDSQLPKDRFSAERLKGVDSTLKIQPAELGDSAVYLCASSRTGLITDTQYFGPGTRLTVL.

The chain couples TRBV20-1 to TRBJ2-5, with 8 bases matching TRBD2. V trimming: 3 bases; J trimming: 1 base; junction bases outside the gene matches: 7. This CDR3 is 15 amino acids long. The germline CDR1 and CDR2 sequences are DFQATT and SNEGSKA (reference sequence). The CDR3 loop reads CSASGAGGSQETQYF. CDR3 nucleotides: TGCAGTGCTAGTGGTGCGGGAGGCTCCCAAGAGACCCAGTACTTC.

Turning to this clone: The junction and the germline gene differ at one end; a read error may be behind it. Here the CDR3 DNA reads TGCGCCAGCAGTGAAAACCCTGGCGGGACTTCCTTCGAGCAGTACTTC. Protein product: CASSENPGGTSFEQYF. V usage is TRBV10-1 and J usage is TRBJ2-7; weak D call: TRBD2 (6 bases). The CDR3 spans 16 residues. Germline CDR1 WNHNN, CDR2 SYGVQD (reference sequence).

CDR3 region: CASNPLTSGRVHGELFF. In nucleotides, the CDR3 is TGTGCCAGCAATCCACTCACTAGCGGGAGGGTGCACGGGGAGCTGTTTTTT. The rearrangement links TRBV28 to TRBJ2-2; 13 bases are shared with TRBD2. Trimming cost V 7 bases and J 7 bases; bases outside gene matches: 12. In germline, CDR1 is MDHEN, CDR2 SYDVKM. This CDR3 is 17 amino acids long.

The DNA of the CDR3 is TGTGCCAGCAGTTCCGAGGGAGCAGGGTCTGAAAAACTGTTTTTT. This gives the protein CASSSEGAGSEKLFF. This chain uses TRBV28 with TRBJ1-4, with a tentative D call TRBD1 (5 bases). The length of the CDR3 is 15 residues. Germline loops: CDR1 MDHEN, CDR2 SYDVKM. V gave up 4 bases and J gave up 7 bases, with 16 bases separating them.

This sequence joins TRBV6-5 and TRBJ1-6, with a weak D call TRBD1 (6 bases). The CDR3 has 14 residues. The germline V gene has CDR1 MNHEY and CDR2 SVGAGI. Trimming took 6 bases from V and 5 from J, leaving 11 bases between them. CDR3 sequence reads: CASSPGQNNSPLHF. CDR3 DNA sequence: TGTGCCAGCAGCCCGGGACAAAATAATTCACCCCTCCACTTT.

As to this clone: Other DNA variants within this sample encode the same CDR3. This chain uses TRBV7-2 with TRBJ2-7; D gene unclear. The CDR3 extends over 14 amino acids. Germline V gives CDR1 SGHTA, CDR2 FQGNSA. Deletions cut 1 base from V and 0 bases from J, with 7 bases between. CDR3 protein: CASSLVGTSYEQYF. In nucleotides, the CDR3 is TGTGCCAGCAGCTTAGTCGGAACCTCCTACGAGCAGTACTTC.

This clone was recorded only once. A far larger clone differs by one base, so this is likely a read error. Other nucleotide sequences from this sample produce the same CDR3. V gene TRBV6-5 combines with J gene TRBJ2-7, with D possibly TRBD1 on 7 matching bases. Per germline, CDR1 MNHEY and CDR2 SVGAGI. This CDR3 region has 13 residues. V gave up 6 bases and J gave up 0 bases, with 9 bases separating them. CDR3 amino acids: CASRRDSSYEQYF. The CDR3 DNA is TGTGCCAGCAGGCGGGACAGCTCCTACGAGCAGTACTTC.

The gene calls are TRBV5-4 and TRBJ1-1; TRBD1 might be the D (6 bases). The V end was cut by 4 bases, the J end by 1 base, with 14 bases between. The CDR3 runs to 15 residues. From germline, CDR1 is SGHNT and CDR2 YYREEE (reference sequence). The CDR3 coding sequence is TGTGCCAGCAGCGCGACGGGACATCCGAACACTGAAGCTTTCTTT. It codes for CASSATGHPNTEAFF.

The chain carries TRBV7-2 and TRBJ2-7; 7 bases fit TRBD2. Germline-derived CDR1 and CDR2 are SGHTA and FQGNSA. Trimming cost V 3 bases and J 1 base; bases outside gene matches: 6. The CDR3 runs 15 residues. CDR3 amino acids: CASSFTSALSYEQYF. In nucleotides, the CDR3 is TGTGCCAGCAGCTTTACTAGCGCTCTTTCCTACGAGCAGTACTTC. The variable domain in full, with the rest retrieved from reference TRBV7-2 and TRBJ2-7, is GAGVSQSPSNKVTEKGKDVELRCDPISGHTALYWYRQSLGQGLEFLIYFQGNSAPDKSGLPSDRFSAERTGGSVSTLTIQRTQQEDSAVYLCASSFTSALSYEQYFGPGTRLTVT.

The chain recombines TRBV4-1 with TRBJ2-1; possible D gene TRBD2, 6 bases. This CDR3 spans 13 amino acids. CDR1 and CDR2 (germline): MGHRA, YSYEKL. V lost 1 base to trimming and J lost 6 bases, with 7 bases between them. The CDR3 loop is CASSQGRANEQFF. The CDR3 DNA reads TGCGCCAGCAGCCAAGGGAGGGCCAATGAGCAGTTCTTC.

V is TRBV27 and J is TRBJ2-7, with D unresolved. The CDR3 has 14 residues. Germline CDR1 is MNHEY and CDR2 is SMNVEV (reference sequence). V gave up 2 bases and J gave up 5 bases, with 13 bases separating them. The CDR3 loop is CASSLGARTNEQYF. Here the CDR3 DNA reads TGTGCCAGCAGTTTAGGCGCCCGAACTAACGAGCAGTACTTC.

This chain joins TRBV19 and TRBJ1-2, with TRBD1 matching over 10 bases. After removal of 10 bases from V and 2 bases from J, the junction contained 7 bases not matched to a gene. The V gene's germline CDR1 is LNHDA and CDR2 SQIVND (reference sequence). The CDR3 totals 14 residues. CDR3 bases: TGTGCCACCCGGGACAGGGGAAGCAACTATGGCTACACCTTC. This translates into CATRDRGSNYGYTF.

The gene calls are TRBV5-4 and TRBJ1-1; D call uncertain. Germline V gene sequence: CDR1 SGHNT, CDR2 YYREEE (reference sequence). The length of the CDR3 is 14 residues. Trimming shortened V by 2 bases and J by 3 bases, and 11 bases separated the two germline ends. The CDR3 coding sequence is TGTGCCAGCAGCTTTGCCGACGGATACACTGAAGCTTTCTTT. Translation gives CASSFADGYTEAFF.

J is TRBJ1-4 and V is TRBV24-1, with unresolved D. Trimming removed 3 bases at V and 1 base at J, with 8 bases between. The CDR3 covers 15 residues. CDR1 is KGHDR and CDR2 is SFDVKD in the germline V gene. Here the CDR3 reads CATSDNAGTNEKLFF. The CDR3, as DNA: TGTGCCACCAGTGATAACGCGGGAACTAATGAAAAACTGTTTTTT.

The gene calls are TRBV6-2 or TRBV6-3 and TRBJ2-7, with D perhaps matching TRBD2 (6 bases). Trimming shortened V by 6 bases and J by 3 bases, and 18 bases separated the two germline ends. Germline lookup yields CDR1 MNHEY and CDR2 SVGEGT. The CDR3 loop spans 15 amino acids. The CDR3 coding sequence is TGTGCCAGCAGCGCTGCGGGATACGGCCTCTACGAGCAGTACTTC. The encoded protein is CASSAAGYGLYEQYF.

This clone was counted a single time. The rearrangement uses TRBV6-6 and TRBJ1-5; TRBD1 matches 7 bases. This CDR3 has 15 residues. Trimming removed 5 bases from V and 3 bases from J; junction bases left unmatched: 7. Germline CDR1 is MNHNY and CDR2 is SVGAGI (reference sequence). The CDR3 DNA is TGTGCCAGCAGTGCGGGACAGACGGTCAATCAGCCCCAGCATTTT. It codes for CASSAGQTVNQPQHF.

This chain connects TRBV9 to TRBJ2-2, with D hard to call. Deletions cut 1 base from V and 4 bases from J, with 8 bases between. The CDR3 is made up of 14 amino acids. The germline CDR1 and CDR2 sequences are SGDLS and YYNGEE. The CDR3 DNA follows: TGTGCCAGCAGCGTACATAGTGGCACCGGGGAGCTGTTTTTT. It specifies CASSVHSGTGELFF.

This rearrangement joins TRBV19 to TRBJ2-7, with D uncertain. CDR1 and CDR2 (germline): LNHDA, SQIVND (reference sequence). Trimming shortened V by 1 base and J by 4 bases, and 8 bases separated the two germline ends. This CDR3 spans 13 amino acids. The CDR3 coding sequence is TGTGCCAGTAGTATAGTTGGGGATTACGAGCAGTACTTC. This sequence encodes CASSIVGDYEQYF. Drawing the rest from reference TRBV19 and TRBJ2-7, the complete variable domain is DGGITQSPKYLFRKEGQNVTLSCEQNLNHDAMYWYRQDPGQGLRLIYYSQIVNDFQKGDIAEGYSVSREKKESFPLTVTSAQKNPTAFYLCASSIVGDYEQYFGPGTRLTVT.

This chain joins TRBV7-2 and TRBJ1-6, with a possible D match to TRBD1 (5 bases). Germline CDR1 SGHTA, CDR2 FQGNSA. The CDR3 is 15 amino acids. With 0 bases removed from V and 4 bases from J, the gap between germline ends came to 7 bases. The CDR3 DNA reads as TGTGCCAGCAGCTTAGCCCAGGGATATAATTCACCCCTCCACTTT. As protein: CASSLAQGYNSPLHF.

The chain joins TRBV12-5 to TRBJ2-3; the D is unclear. CDR3 length equals 14 residues. Trimming shortened V by 5 bases and J by 1 base, and 10 bases separated the two germline ends. From germline, CDR1 is LGHNT and CDR2 FRNRAP. The CDR3 coding sequence is TGTGCTAGTGGTCTTATGGTTGGCACAGATACGCAGTATTTT. Translating gives CASGLMVGTDTQYF.

The rearrangement joins TRBV12-3 or TRBV12-4 to TRBJ2-7, with TRBD1 matching 8 bases. Trimming at V came to 10 bases and at J to 5 bases, leaving 10 bases not matched to a gene. The CDR3 length is 13 residues. Here the CDR3 DNA reads TGTGCCATTTCCAGGGGGCGCGGGGACGAGCAGTACTTC. This translates into CAISRGRGDEQYF.